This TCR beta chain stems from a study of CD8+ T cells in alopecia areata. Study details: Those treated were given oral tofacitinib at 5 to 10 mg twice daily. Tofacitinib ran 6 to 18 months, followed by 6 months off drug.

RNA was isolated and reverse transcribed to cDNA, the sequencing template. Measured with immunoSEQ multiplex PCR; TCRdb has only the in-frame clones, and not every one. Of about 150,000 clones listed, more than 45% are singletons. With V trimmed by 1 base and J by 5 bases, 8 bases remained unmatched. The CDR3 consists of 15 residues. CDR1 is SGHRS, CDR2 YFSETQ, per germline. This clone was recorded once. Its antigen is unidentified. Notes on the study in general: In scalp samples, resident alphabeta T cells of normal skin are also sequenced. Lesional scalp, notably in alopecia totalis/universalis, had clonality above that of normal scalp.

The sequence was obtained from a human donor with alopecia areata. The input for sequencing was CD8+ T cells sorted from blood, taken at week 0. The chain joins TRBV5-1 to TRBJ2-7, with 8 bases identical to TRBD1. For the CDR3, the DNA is TGCGCCAGCAGCTTGTTGGGACAGGACCTCGACGAGCAGTACTTC. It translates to CASSLLGQDLDEQYF. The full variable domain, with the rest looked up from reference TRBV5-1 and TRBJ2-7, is KAGVTQTPRYLIKTRGQQVTLSCSPISGHRSVSWYQQTPGQGLQFLFEYFSETQRNKGNFPGRFSGRQFSNSRSEMNVSTLELGDSALYLCASSLLGQDLDEQYFGPGTRLTVT.